The next 27 T cell receptor beta chains were all read from a single sample in a study of blood T cell repertoires in COVID-19. This table comes from immunoSEQ multiplex PCR, and its TCRdb copy is limited to in-frame clones, with some not included. The sample records under 8,000 clones, nearly 90% being singletons. What was sequenced was peripheral blood. The receptors derive from a man between 65 and 85 years old with active COVID-19.

This chain links TRBV23-1 with TRBJ2-7, with no clear D. TRBV23-1 is marked as an open reading frame, function uncertain. The CDR3 has 11 residues. V gave up 11 bases and J gave up 4 bases, with 12 bases separating them. The CDR3 nucleotides read TGCGCCCGTCTCGGAGAATACGAGCAGTACTTC. Its translation: CARLGEYEQYF.

This chain uses TRBV19 with TRBJ2-3; D might be TRBD2 (6 bases). Per germline, CDR1 LNHDA and CDR2 SQIVND (reference sequence). Trimming removed 4 bases at V and 4 bases at J, with 12 bases between. The CDR3 runs 14 residues. CDR3 protein: CASSKIGGADTQYF. CDR3 bases: TGTGCCAGTAGTAAGATCGGGGGTGCAGATACGCAGTATTTT.

The V gene is TRBV11-2, the J gene TRBJ1-1; 10 bases are a match to TRBD1. This CDR3 has 14 residues. Germline CDR1 SGHAT, CDR2 FQNNGV. V shed 5 bases and J 6 bases; nucleotides not matched to a gene: 6. The CDR3 region is CASSPTTGGSEAFF. For the CDR3, the DNA is TGTGCCAGCAGCCCTACGACAGGGGGCTCTGAAGCTTTCTTT.

This clone was counted only a few times. The chain links TRBV30 to TRBJ2-7; D is perhaps TRBD1 (6 bases). CDR3 size: 13 residues. Germline assignment: CDR1 GTSNPN and CDR2 SVGIG (reference sequence). V lost 2 bases to trimming and J lost 3 bases, with 11 bases between them. The CDR3 DNA sequence: TGTGCCTGGAGTCGACAGGTTTACTACGAGCAGTACTTC. Its protein is CAWSRQVYYEQYF.

The CDR3, as DNA: TGCGCCAGCAGCTGGGGGAGCGGGGTTTACGAGCAGTACTTC. It codes for CASSWGSGVYEQYF. The rearrangement joins TRBV5-1 to TRBJ2-7, with 7 positions matching TRBD2. This CDR3 comprises 14 residues. V dropped 3 bases and J dropped 4; count of bases not matched to a gene: 7. The germline gives CDR1 SGHRS, CDR2 YFSETQ.

CDR3 sequence: CASSPTGTGETQYF. CDR3 in DNA: TGTGCCAGCTCACCAACGGGGACAGGGGAGACCCAGTACTTC. V gene TRBV18 combines with J gene TRBJ2-5, with TRBD1 matching 9 bases. The CDR3 runs 14 residues. Germline CDR1 reads KGHSH; CDR2 reads LQKENI. V shed 2 bases, J shed 5 bases, and the junction held 3 bases outside the gene matches.

The chain is built from TRBV7-2 and TRBJ2-7; possible D gene TRBD1, 5 bases. Germline-derived CDR1 and CDR2 are SGHTA and FQGNSA. The CDR3 length is 13 residues. The V end was cut by 4 bases, the J end by 6 bases, with 13 bases between. The CDR3: CASSSLGPGEQYF. The CDR3 DNA is TGTGCCAGCAGCTCGCTGGGGCCGGGCGAGCAGTACTTC.

Regarding this clone: Germline and junction disagree at one end, which may indicate a read error. This chain uses TRBV7-9 with TRBJ1-1, with 8 bases fitting TRBD1. Per the germline V gene, CDR1 is SEHNR and CDR2 is FQNEAQ (reference sequence). This CDR3 is 15 amino acids long. The CDR3 sequence: CASSVEGQVNTEAFF. The DNA for the CDR3 is TGTGCCAGCAGCGTAGAGGGACAGGTGAATACTGAAGCTTTCTTT.

This sequence joins TRBV9 and TRBJ2-2; 9 nucleotides match TRBD2. J lost 4 bases, V lost 4 bases, and 8 bases had no gene match. CDR1 and CDR2 from the germline V gene are SGDLS and YYNGEE. The CDR3 has 16 residues. The DNA for the CDR3 is TGTGCCAGCAGCCCATATGGCGGGGGGGGCACCGGGGAGCTGTTTTTT. Translation gives CASSPYGGGGTGELFF. The whole variable domain, remainder taken from reference TRBV9 and TRBJ2-2, is DSGVTQTPKHLITATGQRVTLRCSPRSGDLSVYWYQQSLDQGLQFLIQYYNGEERAKGNILERFSAQQFPDLHSELNLSSLELGDSALYFCASSPYGGGGTGELFFGEGSRLTVL.

This rearrangement joins TRBV19 to TRBJ1-6; D remains unclear. V was trimmed by 7 bases and J by 8 bases, leaving 18 bases between them. The CDR3 length is 15 residues. Germline V gene sequence: CDR1 LNHDA, CDR2 SQIVND (reference sequence). CDR3 sequence: CASIGSGRMDSPLHF. DNA for the CDR3: TGTGCCAGTATTGGTTCGGGGAGGATGGATTCACCCCTCCACTTT.

The V gene is TRBV9, the J gene TRBJ2-7; a weak D match, TRBD1 (5 bases). The V gene's germline CDR1 is SGDLS and CDR2 YYNGEE. This CDR3 is built from 13 residues. With 3 bases removed from V and 3 bases from J, the gap between germline ends came to 10 bases. The chain's CDR3 is CASSAVGDYEQYF. The CDR3 DNA follows: TGTGCCAGCAGCGCTGTAGGGGACTACGAGCAGTACTTC.

The chain uses TRBV15 and TRBJ2-5; 10 positions match TRBD2. V shed 1 base and J 5 bases; nucleotides not matched to a gene: 7. CDR3 size: 16 residues. Germline loops: CDR1 LNHNV, CDR2 YYDKDF (reference sequence). The CDR3 here is CATSRGGTSDGETQYF. The DNA of the CDR3 is TGTGCCACCAGCAGAGGTGGGACTAGCGATGGTGAGACCCAGTACTTC. The whole variable domain, filled in from reference TRBV15 and TRBJ2-5, reads DAMVIQNPRYQVTQFGKPVTLSCSQTLNHNVMYWYQQKSSQAPKLLFHYYDKDFNNEADTPDNFQSRRPNTSFCFLDIRSPGLGDTAMYLCATSRGGTSDGETQYFGPGTRLLVL.

This sequence joins TRBV11-3 and TRBJ2-1, with 8 positions matching TRBD1. The length of the CDR3 is 17 residues. The germline V gene has CDR1 SGHNT and CDR2 YENEEA. The V segment lost 5 bases and the J segment 3 bases; nucleotides outside the gene matches: 12. Here the CDR3 DNA reads TGTGCCAGCAGCCAACTCCAGGGGGCCCAGGACTACAATGAGCAGTTCTTC. Translation gives CASSQLQGAQDYNEQFF.

The rearrangement links TRBV7-2 to TRBJ2-3; D may be TRBD1 (6 bases). V was shortened by 3 bases and J by 4 bases, with 17 bases between the two germline ends. CDR1 SGHTA and CDR2 FQGNSA come from the germline V gene. The CDR3 loop spans 16 amino acids. The CDR3 sequence: CASSLVLRGGADTQYF. In nucleotides, the CDR3 is TGTGCCAGCAGCTTGGTTCTTAGAGGGGGTGCAGATACGCAGTATTTT.

The chain employs TRBV13 and TRBJ2-7, with 11 positions matching TRBD1. There are 16 residues in the CDR3. CDR1 is PRHDT, CDR2 FYEKMQ, per germline (reference sequence). With V trimmed by 1 base and J by 4 bases, 6 bases remained unmatched. The DNA for the CDR3 is TGTGCCAGCAGCTTAGCCCGGACAGGGGGCAGTTACGAGCAGTACTTC. Translated, it gives CASSLARTGGSYEQYF.

The V and J genes are TRBV9 and TRBJ1-1; perhaps TRBD1 as D (5 bases). V was shortened by 3 bases and J by 4 bases, with 10 bases between the two germline ends. There are 13 residues in the CDR3. Germline lookup yields CDR1 SGDLS and CDR2 YYNGEE. The CDR3 region is CASSAVGGTEAFF. As DNA, the CDR3 is TGTGCCAGCAGCGCCGTGGGGGGCACTGAAGCTTTCTTT. Full variable domain (rest looked up from reference TRBV9 and TRBJ1-1): DSGVTQTPKHLITATGQRVTLRCSPRSGDLSVYWYQQSLDQGLQFLIQYYNGEERAKGNILERFSAQQFPDLHSELNLSSLELGDSALYFCASSAVGGTEAFFGQGTRLTVV.

In nucleotides, the CDR3 is TGTGCCAGCAGCCGGGACTTTCAATCCTACAATGAGCAGTTCTTC. Protein product: CASSRDFQSYNEQFF. V usage is TRBV11-1 and J usage is TRBJ2-1, with D perhaps TRBD2 (6 bases). The CDR3 loop spans 15 amino acids. Germline CDR1 is SGHAT and CDR2 is FQDESV (reference sequence). Trimming removed 5 bases from V and 1 base from J, with 12 bases in between.

The J gene is TRBJ1-2, the V gene TRBV4-2; D is possibly TRBD1 (6 bases). V shed 4 bases and J shed 8 bases, with 14 bases lying between them. The CDR3 is made up of 13 amino acids. Germline V CDR1 and CDR2: LGHNA, YNFKEQ. CDR3 sequence: CASSPTGGQGYTF. The CDR3, as DNA: TGTGCCAGCAGCCCAACGGGGGGGCAAGGCTACACCTTC.

J is TRBJ2-5 and V is TRBV5-1; 7 bases fit TRBD1. The CDR3 is 16 residues long. Germline lookup yields CDR1 SGHRS and CDR2 YFSETQ. V lost 4 bases and J lost 1; bases outside the gene matches: 10. The CDR3 loop is CASSPGTVGIQETQYF. In nucleotides, the CDR3 is TGCGCCAGCAGCCCTGGGACAGTGGGGATCCAAGAGACCCAGTACTTC. The entire variable domain, with the rest obtained from reference TRBV5-1 and TRBJ2-5, is as follows: KAGVTQTPRYLIKTRGQQVTLSCSPISGHRSVSWYQQTPGQGLQFLFEYFSETQRNKGNFPGRFSGRQFSNSRSEMNVSTLELGDSALYLCASSPGTVGIQETQYFGPGTRLLVL.

This chain uses TRBV5-5 with TRBJ2-1, with a tentative D call TRBD1 (6 bases). The ends were cut back, 4 bases at V and 5 bases at J, with 13 bases in the middle. The CDR3 consists of 14 residues. Looked up from germline, CDR1 is SGHKS and CDR2 is YYEKEE (reference sequence). The CDR3: CASSHRVMDNEQFF. The CDR3 DNA is TGTGCCAGCAGCCACAGGGTAATGGACAATGAGCAGTTCTTC.

The chain recombines TRBV6-6 with TRBJ2-7, with TRBD1 matching over 9 bases. The germline CDR1 and CDR2 sequences are MNHNY and SVGAGI (reference sequence). Germline trimming cut 6 bases from V and 11 bases from J; bases unmatched to any gene: 17. The CDR3 sequence is 15 residues long. The CDR3 sequence: CASRQQGAIAAAEYF. CDR3 sequence (DNA): TGTGCCAGCAGGCAACAGGGGGCAATTGCGGCGGCGGAGTACTTC.

The J gene is TRBJ1-1, the V gene TRBV5-6, with 8 bases identical to TRBD1. CDR3 length equals 14 residues. V dropped 0 bases and J dropped 6; count of bases not matched to a gene: 4. Germline V gene lookup returns CDR1 SGHDT and CDR2 YYEEEE. The CDR3, as DNA: TGTGCCAGCAGCTTGGGGGACAGGAGGCCTGAAGCTTTCTTT. It codes for CASSLGDRRPEAFF.

V and J are TRBV5-8 and TRBJ2-5, with 7 positions matching TRBD2. The CDR3 is 16 amino acids. V was clipped by 1 base and J by 1 base; unmatched bases: 7. Germline CDR1 reads SGHTS; CDR2 reads YDEGEE. This CDR3 reads CASSLLVAGLQETQYF. The CDR3 DNA is TGTGCCAGCAGCTTGCTTGTAGCGGGCCTCCAAGAGACCCAGTACTTC.

This clone was recorded once. V usage is TRBV29-1 and J usage is TRBJ1-3; TRBD1 matches at 7 bases. The CDR3 length is 16 residues. Per germline, CDR1 SQVTM and CDR2 ANQGSEA. V shed 1 base, J shed 3 bases, and the junction held 9 bases outside the gene matches. The DNA for the CDR3 is TGCAGCGTTGAAGGGTCGGAGGGGGCATTTGGAAACACCATATATTTT. Amino acid sequence: CSVEGSEGAFGNTIYF.

This clone was seen more than once but under ten times. The rearrangement links TRBV4-1 to TRBJ1-5; D may be TRBD1 (5 bases). This CDR3 contains 15 residues. From germline, CDR1 is MGHRA and CDR2 YSYEKL. Trimming took off 0 bases at V and 3 bases at J, with 9 bases between the two ends. Here the CDR3 DNA reads TGCGCCAGCAGCCAAGAGCACAGGACCAATCAGCCCCAGCATTTT. Its translation: CASSQEHRTNQPQHF.

The V gene is TRBV3-1 (or the pseudogene TRBV3-2), the J gene TRBJ2-5, with D unclear. Germline V lookup: CDR1 LGHDT, CDR2 YNNKEL (reference sequence). V lost 1 base and J lost 5, with 5 bases in between. This CDR3 comprises 12 residues. CDR3 bases: TGTGCCAGCAGCCAAGCCCGGGAGACCCAGTACTTC. Residues: CASSQARETQYF.

This chain connects TRBV7-9 to TRBJ2-5; TRBD1 aligns across 10 bases. Germline CDR1 SEHNR, CDR2 FQNEAQ (reference sequence). This CDR3 is built from 15 residues. V lost 4 bases, J lost 6 bases, and 8 bases stayed unmatched. The CDR3 region is CASSSGTGEVKTQYF. The CDR3 DNA sequence: TGTGCCAGCAGCTCCGGGACAGGGGAGGTCAAGACCCAGTACTTC.